The sequence of this TCR beta chain was determined in a study of T cells after yellow fever vaccination. V shed 5 bases, J shed 1 base, and the junction held 9 bases outside the gene matches. The CDR3 totals 16 residues. Germline V lookup: CDR1 SGHTA, CDR2 FQGNSA. This clonotype came up a few times. MiXCR was run by TCRdb on the 5' RACE reads, yielding one entry per CDR3 protein. The sample records 450,000 to 550,000 distinct CDR3 sequences, 19% being singletons. This material consisted of PBMCs, taken 15 days after the yellow fever booster vaccination. The chain has TRBV7-2 and TRBJ1-2; TRBD1 matches at 8 bases. The clonotype was recovered from a man younger than 40 who received the YFV17D yellow fever vaccine. Here the CDR3 reads CASSTRQGRDNYGYTF. The CDR3 DNA is TGTGCCAGCAGCACAAGACAGGGGAGAGATAACTATGGCTACACCTTC. The variable domain in full, with the rest retrieved from reference TRBV7-2 and TRBJ1-2, is GAGVSQSPSNKVTEKGKDVELRCDPISGHTALYWYRQSLGQGLEFLIYFQGNSAPDKSGLPSDRFSAERTGGSVSTLTIQRTQQEDSAVYLCASSTRQGRDNYGYTFGSGTRLTVV.